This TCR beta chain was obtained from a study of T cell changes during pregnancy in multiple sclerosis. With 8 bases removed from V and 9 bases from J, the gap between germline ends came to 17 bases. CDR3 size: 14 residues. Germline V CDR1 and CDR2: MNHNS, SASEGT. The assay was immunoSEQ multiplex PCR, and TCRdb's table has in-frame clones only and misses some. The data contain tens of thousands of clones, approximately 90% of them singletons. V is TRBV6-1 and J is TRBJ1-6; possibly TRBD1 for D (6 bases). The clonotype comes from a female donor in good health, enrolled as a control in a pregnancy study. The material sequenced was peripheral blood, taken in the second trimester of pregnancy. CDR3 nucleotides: TGTGCCAGCTGGGCTACAGGGTCTGGTTCACCCCTCCACTTT. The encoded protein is CASWATGSGSPLHF.